This is a list of T cell receptor beta chains from one sample in a study of blood T cell repertoires in COVID-19. Measured with immunoSEQ multiplex PCR; TCRdb has only the in-frame clones, and not every one. The data show 300,000 to 400,000 clones, with approximately 88% seen just once and under 6% held by the top ten. The sample taken for sequencing was PBMCs or T cells enriched from blood (not recorded which). These receptors were taken from a young man who had recovered from COVID-19. Each CDR3 is given with its conserved first and last residue. A D gene is named only where the DNA matches it firmly. Only some rows state a clone size, as once, few, many or a class for expanded clones.

16,TRBV24-1,NA,TRBD1,TRBJ2-7,TGTGCCACCAGTGAAAATGGGGACAGGGCTTCCTACGAGCAGTACTTC,CATSENGDRASYEQYF
15,TRBV19,NA,NA,TRBJ2-5,TGTGCCAGTAGTATCGGGGCGGGGGCAGGGGAGACCCAGTACTTC,CASSIGAGAGETQYF
15,TRBV10-1,NA,TRBD2,TRBJ2-7,TGCGCCAGCAGTGACTTGCGGGGGGGCTCCTACGAGCAGTACTTC,CASSDLRGGSYEQYF
15,TRBV28,NA,TRBD1,TRBJ2-7,TGTGCCAGCAGTTTGGCCGGGACAGGGGGAGGCGAGCAGTACTTC,CASSLAGTGGGEQYF
14,TRBV5-1,NA,NA,TRBJ1-5,TGCGCCAGCAGCCCAGACAGCCTCAATCAGCCCCAGCATTTT,CASSPDSLNQPQHF
15,TRBV6-4,many,NA,TRBJ2-6,TGTGCCAGCAGCCCCGGGGGAACTGGGGCCAACGTCCTGACTTTC,CASSPGGTGANVLTF
15,TRBV5-5,few,TRBD2,TRBJ2-5,TGTGCCAGCAGCTTGTGGCGGACTAGCGGCGAGACCCAGTACTTC,CASSLWRTSGETQYF
15,TRBV6-5,NA,NA,TRBJ1-5,TGTGCCAGCTCCGGGGGGGATTATAGCAATCAGCCCCAGCATTTT,CASSGGDYSNQPQHF
14,TRBV28,NA,TRBD2,TRBJ2-1,TGTGCCAGCGCGACGGGGGGGGATTACAATGAGCAGTTCTTC,CASATGGDYNEQFF
17,TRBV5-1,NA,NA,TRBJ1-1,TGCGCCAGCAGCGACCATAGAATGAGGGGGATCGCGACTGAAGCTTTCTTT,CASSDHRMRGIATEAFF
15,TRBV5-1,once,TRBD1,TRBJ1-4,TGCGCCAGCAGCCCAGACAGGGGTCAGCATGAAAAACTGTTTTTT,CASSPDRGQHEKLFF
14,TRBV2,NA,TRBD1,TRBJ1-5,TGTGCCAGCTCGGGGACAGTCCAAAATCAGCCCCAGCATTTT,CASSGTVQNQPQHF
13,TRBV5-3,NA,TRBD1,TRBJ1-2,TGTGCCAGAAGCCTGGACAGGGGTATGGGCTACACCTTC,CARSLDRGMGYTF
13,TRBV2,NA,NA,TRBJ2-7,TGTGCCAGCAGCGTCTATGCGAACTACGAGCAGTACTTC,CASSVYANYEQYF
15,TRBV10-3,once,NA,TRBJ1-2,TGTGCCATCAGTGAGTCAACAGGCCGTGGCTATGGCTACACCTTC,CAISESTGRGYGYTF
14,TRBV28,once,TRBD1,TRBJ1-5,TGTGCCAGCAGTTTCGAGACAGGGGCTCAGCCCCAGCATTTT,CASSFETGAQPQHF
13,TRBV19,NA,NA,TRBJ1-6,TGTGCCAGTATGGAGGGCTATAATTCACCCCTCCACTTT,CASMEGYNSPLHF
14,TRBV29-1,NA,NA,TRBJ2-5,TGCAGCGTTAAGGGCAGGGCGTTGATGGAGACCCAGTACTTC,CSVKGRALMETQYF
16,TRBV12-1,NA,NA,TRBJ1-5,TGTGCCAGCAGCTTTCAAGCGCTATATAGCAATCAGCCCCAGCATTTT,CASSFQALYSNQPQHF
15,TRBV21-1,NA,NA,TRBJ2-7,TGTGCCAGCAGCAAAGACGGCAGGGGAAGCTACGAGCAGTACTTC,CASSKDGRGSYEQYF
13,TRBV5-1,NA,NA,TRBJ2-7,TGCGCCAGCAGCTTGGATTTGTCGGACGAGCAGTACTTC,CASSLDLSDEQYF
14,TRBV10-2,NA,TRBD1,TRBJ2-2,TGCGCCAGCGCCCCCAGACAGGGTAGCGGGGAGCTGTTTTTT,CASAPRQGSGELFF